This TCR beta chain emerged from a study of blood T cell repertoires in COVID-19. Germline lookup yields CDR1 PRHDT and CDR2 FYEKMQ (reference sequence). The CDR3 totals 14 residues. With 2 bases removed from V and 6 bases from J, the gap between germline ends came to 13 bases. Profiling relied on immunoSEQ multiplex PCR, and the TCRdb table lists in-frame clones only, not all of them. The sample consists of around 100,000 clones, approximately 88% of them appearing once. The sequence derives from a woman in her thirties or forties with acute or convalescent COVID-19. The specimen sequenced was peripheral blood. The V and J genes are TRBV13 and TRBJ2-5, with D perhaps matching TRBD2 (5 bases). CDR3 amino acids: CASSLFEATKTQYF. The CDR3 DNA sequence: TGTGCCAGCAGCTTATTCGAAGCGACTAAGACCCAGTACTTC.